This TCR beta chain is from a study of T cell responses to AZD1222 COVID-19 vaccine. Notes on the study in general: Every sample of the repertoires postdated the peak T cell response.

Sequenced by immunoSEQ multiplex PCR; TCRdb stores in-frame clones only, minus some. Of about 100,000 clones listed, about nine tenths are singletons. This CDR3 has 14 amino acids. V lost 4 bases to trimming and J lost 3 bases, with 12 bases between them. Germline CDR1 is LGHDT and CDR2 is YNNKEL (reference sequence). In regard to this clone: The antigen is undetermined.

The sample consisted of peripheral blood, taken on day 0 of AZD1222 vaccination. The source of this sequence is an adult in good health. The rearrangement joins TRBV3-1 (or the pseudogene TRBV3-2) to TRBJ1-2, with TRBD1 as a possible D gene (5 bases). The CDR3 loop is CASSLGGMDYGYTF. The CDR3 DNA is TGTGCCAGCAGCCTTGGGGGGATGGACTATGGCTACACCTTC.